These T cell receptor beta chains were read from a single sample in a study of tumor T cells in aggressive B-cell lymphoma. The table came from immunoSEQ multiplex PCR; TCRdb's copy has only in-frame clones and leaves some out. Of some 10,000 clones listed, about 91% are singletons. The material sequenced was tumor tissue. Every receptor here comes from an adult with diffuse large B cell lymphoma. The CDR3 runs from the conserved cysteine through the conserved F or W. Fields, in order: J gene, V gene, D gene, clone size, CDR3 DNA, CDR3 protein. A D gene is named only where the DNA matches it firmly. A row's size may be missing; if present it is once, few, many or a size class.

TRBJ2-7	TRBV5-6	NA	NA	TGTGCCAGCACCACTACAGGGATATCCTACGAGCAGTACTTC	CASTTTGISYEQYF
TRBJ2-1	TRBV4-3	TRBD1	NA	TGCGCCAGCAGCACCCTTGCCACAGGGGTCAACAATGAGCAGTTCTTC	CASSTLATGVNNEQFF
TRBJ2-7	TRBV7-8	NA	few	TGTGCCAGCAGCCCAGAGGACACTCTCTCCTACGAGCAGTACTTC	CASSPEDTLSYEQYF
TRBJ2-7	TRBV2	TRBD2	once	TGTGCCAGCAGTCGGACTAGCGGCTCCTACGAGCAGTACTTC	CASSRTSGSYEQYF
TRBJ1-2	TRBV27	TRBD1	NA	TGTGCCAGCAGTTTAGACAGGGGTTTCAGCGGCTACACCTTC	CASSLDRGFSGYTF
TRBJ2-7	TRBV5-5	TRBD2	NA	TGTGCCAGCAGCCTCCCGACTAGCGGGAGTGGGTACGAGCAGTACTTC	CASSLPTSGSGYEQYF
TRBJ1-2	TRBV7-9	NA	once	TGTGCCAGCAGCTTCGCAGGAGGTAGCTATGGCTACACCTTC	CASSFAGGSYGYTF
TRBJ2-7	TRBV27	NA	NA	TGTGCCAGCAGTCTCCTCGGGGATGACGAGCAGTACTTC	CASSLLGDDEQYF
TRBJ1-2	TRBV28	TRBD1	NA	TGTGCCAGCAGCTCCCCGGACAGGGGGGCATATGGCTACACCTTC	CASSSPDRGAYGYTF
TRBJ2-2	TRBV7-9	NA	NA	TGTGCCGGCAAGCTTATGGGTGGAGTTGGCACCGGGGAGCTGTTTTTT	CAGKLMGGVGTGELFF
TRBJ2-1	TRBV10-1	TRBD2	once	TGCGCCAGCAGCCCCAACTCCGGGAGGGCCAGTGAGCAGTTCTTC	CASSPNSGRASEQFF
TRBJ1-2	TRBV2	NA	NA	TGTGCCAGCAGCTTAACAGGGAGTGTCAAAAATGGCTACACCTTC	CASSLTGSVKNGYTF
TRBJ2-5	TRBV18	NA	NA	TGTGCCAGCTCACCTATCCAAGAGACCCAGTACTTC	CASSPIQETQYF
TRBJ1-5	TRBV28	NA	NA	TGTGCCAGCAGGCGACCTCAGGGTTATAGCAATCAGCCCCAGCATTTT	CASRRPQGYSNQPQHF
TRBJ2-2	TRBV6-6	TRBD2	NA	TGTGCCAGCACCGCAGCGGGAAGGGGCACCGGGGAGCTGTTTTTT	CASTAAGRGTGELFF
TRBJ1-5	TRBV7-2	NA	NA	TGTGCCAGCAGCCCGCAGGGTTCGGGTCAGCCCCAGCATTTT	CASSPQGSGQPQHF
TRBJ1-2	TRBV4-1	TRBD1	NA	TGCGCCAGCAGCCAAACGACAGGGTTAGGAGGCTACACCTTC	CASSQTTGLGGYTF
TRBJ1-4	TRBV10-3	NA	NA	TGTGCCATCAGTGAGTCGAGCGCGACTAATGAAAAACTGTTTTTT	CAISESSATNEKLFF
TRBJ2-1	TRBV27	TRBD2	NA	TGTGCCAGCAGTGATAGCGGGAGGATTGGTGAGCAGTTCTTC	CASSDSGRIGEQFF
TRBJ2-1	TRBV7-9	NA	NA	TGTGCCACTACGGGTAGTTCCTACAATGAGCAGTTCTTC	CATTGSSYNEQFF
TRBJ1-5	TRBV7-9	NA	NA	TGTGCCAGCAGTATGCAGGGCCAGCCCCAGCATTTT	CASSMQGQPQHF
TRBJ2-2	TRBV9	TRBD1	NA	TGTGCCAGCAGCGTAAGGACAGGCTCGAACACCGGGGAGCTGTTTTTT	CASSVRTGSNTGELFF
TRBJ2-4	TRBV19	NA	NA	TGTGCCAGTAGTGGAGGGTTGAGCGCCAAAAACATTCAGTACTTC	CASSGGLSAKNIQYF
TRBJ1-4	TRBV6-5	NA	NA	TGTGCCAGCAGGGCCGGGCAGCGGAGAGAAAAACTGTTTTTT	CASRAGQRREKLFF
TRBJ2-5	TRBV7-9	TRBD2	NA	TGTGCCAGCAGCTCCGCCCTAGCGGGAGGGCCTCGAGAGACCCAGTACTTC	CASSSALAGGPRETQYF
TRBJ1-2	TRBV11-3	TRBD1	NA	TGTGCCAGCAGCTTAGCAGGACAGGGGGCGTTCGGCTACACCTTC	CASSLAGQGAFGYTF
TRBJ2-7	TRBV7-9	TRBD2	NA	TGTGCCAGCAGCTTTACGGGAGGGAGCTCCTACGAGCAGTACTTC	CASSFTGGSSYEQYF
TRBJ1-1	TRBV6-5	NA	NA	TGTGCCAGCAGTTACTCGAGGACAGCTGAAGCTTTCTTT	CASSYSRTAEAFF
TRBJ2-1	TRBV10-1	NA	NA	TGCGCCAGCAGTGAGACGCCAGGCAATGAGCAGTTCTTC	CASSETPGNEQFF
TRBJ2-3	TRBV28	NA	NA	TGTGCCAGCAGTTCGCTCAGGGCGAGCACAGATACGCAGTATTTT	CASSSLRASTDTQYF
TRBJ2-1	TRBV7-9	TRBD1	NA	TGTGCCAGCAGCTTCCCCGAGACAGGGTTGAATGAGCAGTTCTTC	CASSFPETGLNEQFF
TRBJ2-7	TRBV14	TRBD1	NA	TGTGCCAGCAGGCGGGACAGGGGTTACGAGCAGTACTTC	CASRRDRGYEQYF
TRBJ2-1	TRBV5-1	NA	NA	TGCGCCAGCCAATCTCTCAGGCAGAGTGATGAGCAGTTCTTC	CASQSLRQSDEQFF
TRBJ1-2	TRBV4-1	TRBD1	NA	TGCGCCAGCAGCCAAGAGCAGGGACAGGGGACGAGGGGCTACACCTTC	CASSQEQGQGTRGYTF
TRBJ1-2	TRBV7-2	NA	NA	TGTGCCAGCAGCTTAACACAGGGTGACTATGGCTACACCTTC	CASSLTQGDYGYTF